Below, 21 T cell receptor beta chains from the same sample are listed, as sequenced in a study of cytomegalovirus exposure and HLA in healthy donors. PCR primers comprised 60 Vbeta and 13 Jbeta primers. TCRdb's copy holds only in-frame clones and misses some; the assay was immunoSEQ multiplex PCR. The sample includes 200,000 to 250,000 clones, under 85% of them seen just once. Sample: PBMCs. These receptor sequences come from a man in his forties or fifties in good health and CMV-seronegative.

This chain joins TRBV7-2 and TRBJ1-3; D is undetermined. Germline V lookup: CDR1 SGHTA, CDR2 FQGNSA. This CDR3 contains 16 residues. V lost 1 base and J lost 0, with 10 bases in between. The CDR3 DNA sequence: TGTGCCAGCAGCTTAGGGGCCAGCAACTCTGGAAACACCATATATTTT. The encoded protein is CASSLGASNSGNTIYF.

The chain combines TRBV5-6 with TRBJ2-2; D might be TRBD2 (6 bases). The V gene's germline CDR1 is SGHDT and CDR2 YYEEEE. Trimming shortened V by 2 bases and J by 4 bases, and 9 bases separated the two germline ends. This CDR3 comprises 14 residues. The CDR3 sequence: CASSLYGGTGELFF. The CDR3 region has the DNA TGTGCCAGCAGCTTATACGGGGGCACCGGGGAGCTGTTTTTT.

V is TRBV7-8 and J is TRBJ2-7, with 8 bases identical to TRBD1. Germline lookup yields CDR1 SGHVS and CDR2 FQNEAQ. V dropped 6 bases and J dropped 0; count of bases not matched to a gene: 4. There are 14 residues in the CDR3. The CDR3 region is CASRQGDHSYEQYF. The CDR3 coding sequence is TGTGCCAGCAGACAGGGGGACCACTCCTACGAGCAGTACTTC.

The chain employs TRBV29-1 and TRBJ2-3; possibly TRBD1 for D (5 bases). In germline, CDR1 is SQVTM, CDR2 ANQGSEA. CDR3 length equals 15 residues. Trimming removed 8 bases at V and 3 bases at J, with 21 bases between. CDR3: CSTRQKLGNTDTQYF. CDR3 DNA sequence: TGCAGCACCCGACAGAAGCTGGGTAATACAGATACGCAGTATTTT.

The rearrangement links TRBV27 to TRBJ2-7; TRBD2 matches 12 bases. The ends lost 5 bases at V and 6 bases at J; junction bases unmatched: 8. The CDR3 has 15 residues. Germline assignment: CDR1 MNHEY and CDR2 SMNVEV (reference sequence). CDR3 amino acids: CASSVTSGSLGEQYF. CDR3 sequence (DNA): TGTGCCAGCAGTGTGACTAGCGGGAGCCTCGGCGAGCAGTACTTC.

The gene calls are TRBV6-1 and TRBJ2-5, with D perhaps TRBD2 (5 bases). With the DNA end fitting TRBJ2-7 better, the J assignment may be wrong. CDR3 length equals 13 residues. Per germline, CDR1 MNHNS and CDR2 SASEGT. The CDR3 sequence is CASITSGGFEQYF. CDR3 nucleotides: TGTGCCAGCATTACGTCGGGCGGGTTCGAGCAGTACTTC.

This sequence joins TRBV30 and TRBJ2-4, with TRBD1 as a possible D gene (5 bases). This CDR3 contains 13 residues. Trimming stripped 8 bases from V and 7 bases from J, with 18 bases between. Germline CDR1 reads GTSNPN; CDR2 reads SVGIG (reference sequence). The DNA for the CDR3 is TGTGCCACAGGCAGGCCCCCCCGGAACATTCAGTACTTC. This codes for CATGRPPRNIQYF.

The chain couples TRBV6-1 to TRBJ2-1; 7 bases fit TRBD1. Looked up from germline, CDR1 is MNHNS and CDR2 is SASEGT. The CDR3 consists of 13 residues. J lost 9 bases, V lost 4 bases, and 6 bases had no gene match. Written as DNA, the CDR3 is TGTGCCAGCAGTGTTACAGGGGTAGGTGAGCAGTTCTTC. Translated: CASSVTGVGEQFF.

This chain joins TRBV21-1 and TRBJ2-3; the D segment call TRBD2 is taken from the table without a DNA check. TRBV21-1 is tagged as a pseudogene. The CDR3 extends over 14 amino acids. The DNA for the CDR3 is TGTGCCAGCGGGGGGGGGATGAGCACAGATACGCAGTATTTT. The encoded protein is CASGGGMSTDTQYF.

A few counts support this clone. The genes are TRBV5-1 and TRBJ1-1; maybe TRBD1 (6 bases). Trimming cost V 3 bases and J 5 bases, with 17 bases left between them. From germline, CDR1 is SGHRS and CDR2 YFSETQ. The CDR3 consists of 15 residues. CDR3 sequence (DNA): TGCGCCAGCAGCTCACCAAGGGGGGGGAGGACTGAAGCTTTCTTT. This encodes CASSSPRGGRTEAFF.

The V gene is TRBV5-1, the J gene TRBJ1-2; D is unclear. Germline CDR1 is SGHRS and CDR2 is YFSETQ. V was clipped by 1 base and J by 7 bases, with 11 bases between them. The CDR3 runs 13 residues. The CDR3 nucleotides read TGCGCCAGCAGCTTGTGGGAGAAAGGTGGCTACACCTTC. It is translated as CASSLWEKGGYTF. Complete variable domain (other parts from reference TRBV5-1 and TRBJ1-2): KAGVTQTPRYLIKTRGQQVTLSCSPISGHRSVSWYQQTPGQGLQFLFEYFSETQRNKGNFPGRFSGRQFSNSRSEMNVSTLELGDSALYLCASSLWEKGGYTFGSGTRLTVV.

The chain couples TRBV23-1 to TRBJ2-5, with 8 bases aligning to TRBD2. The J call may be mistaken, given a closer DNA end match to TRBJ2-7. TRBV23-1 is recorded as an ORF, its role being uncertain. This CDR3 contains 17 residues. CDR3 nucleotide sequence: TGCGCCAGCAGTCTCACCTCGGGGGGGACTCTGGTCTACGAGCAGTACTTC. Encoded protein: CASSLTSGGTLVYEQYF.

Details on this clone: The same CDR3 can be traced to other DNA sequences in this sample. The rearrangement links TRBV6-1 to TRBJ1-5, with a tentative D call TRBD1 (5 bases). The ends were cut back, 2 bases at V and 4 bases at J, with 9 bases in the middle. The CDR3 length is 14 residues. CDR1 is MNHNS, CDR2 SASEGT, per germline. The CDR3 region has the DNA TGTGCCAGCAGTGAACGACAGACGAATCAGCCCCAGCATTTT. This codes for CASSERQTNQPQHF.

The chain carries TRBV6-6 and TRBJ2-7; 9 bases are a match to TRBD2. With V trimmed by 9 bases and J by 5 bases, 8 bases remained unmatched. The CDR3 contains 13 residues. Germline V lookup: CDR1 MNHNY, CDR2 SVGAGI (reference sequence). The CDR3: CASLAGALNEQYF. The CDR3 nucleotides read TGTGCCAGTTTAGCGGGAGCGTTGAACGAGCAGTACTTC.

V gene TRBV7-8 combines with J gene TRBJ2-5; 15 nucleotides line up with TRBD2. Matching the DNA end better, TRBJ2-7 makes the J call doubtful. Germline V gives CDR1 SGHVS, CDR2 FQNEAQ. The CDR3 has 19 amino acids. CDR3 sequence: CASSFGRTSGRAASGEQYF. The CDR3 nucleotides are TGTGCCAGCAGCTTCGGAAGGACTAGCGGGAGGGCCGCCTCTGGCGAGCAGTACTTC.

The chain is built from TRBV19 and TRBJ1-1; D is unresolved. V lost 4 bases to trimming and J lost 1 base, with 7 bases between them. Germline V lookup: CDR1 LNHDA, CDR2 SQIVND (reference sequence). The CDR3 extends over 13 amino acids. The CDR3 nucleotides read TGTGCCAGTAGTACCCAGGCGAACACTGAAGCTTTCTTT. It encodes CASSTQANTEAFF.

This chain uses TRBV19 with TRBJ1-2; 7 nucleotides agree with TRBD1. Germline lookup yields CDR1 LNHDA and CDR2 SQIVND (reference sequence). V lost 6 bases and J lost 6; bases outside the gene matches: 4. This CDR3 comprises 12 residues. CDR3 amino acids: CASRTGFNGYTF. CDR3 sequence (DNA): TGTGCCAGTAGGACAGGGTTCAATGGCTACACCTTC.

V and J are TRBV5-1 and TRBJ2-5, with a possible D match to TRBD1 (5 bases). V lost 0 bases to trimming and J lost 0 bases, with 9 bases between them. CDR3 size: 15 residues. Germline assignment: CDR1 SGHRS and CDR2 YFSETQ. Here the CDR3 reads CASSLADRYQETQYF. For the CDR3, the DNA is TGCGCCAGCAGCTTGGCCGACAGATACCAAGAGACCCAGTACTTC.

The genes are TRBV6-5 and TRBJ2-1; 12 bases match TRBD2. V lost 8 bases, J lost 3 bases, and 5 bases stayed unmatched. Germline V gene data show CDR1 as MNHEY and CDR2 as SVGAGI. The CDR3 consists of 15 residues. The CDR3 region is CASRLAGGNYNEQFF. CDR3 DNA sequence: TGTGCCAGCCGTCTAGCGGGAGGGAACTACAATGAGCAGTTCTTC.

The chain carries TRBV28 and TRBJ1-1; TRBD1 is a possible D gene (6 bases). Germline V gene data show CDR1 as MDHEN and CDR2 as SYDVKM. The CDR3 is 15 amino acids. Between the trimmed V and J ends, which lost 5 bases and 10 bases, there was a span of 23 bases. In DNA, the CDR3 is TGTGCCAGCAGTGTCGAAACAGGGATCCGCGTTGGAGCTTTCTTT. Its protein product is CASSVETGIRVGAFF.

The count of this clone is one. The J gene is TRBJ2-3, the V gene TRBV27, with 12 bases matching TRBD2. CDR3 length: 16 amino acids. Germline V gene data show CDR1 as MNHEY and CDR2 as SMNVEV (reference sequence). Losses at the gene ends were 3 bases for V and 4 bases for J; bases not matched to a gene: 5. The CDR3 DNA follows: TGTGCCAGCAGTTTTAGACTAGCGGGAGCGGCAGATACGCAGTATTTT. It specifies CASSFRLAGAADTQYF.